This passage covers 10 T cell receptor beta chains from one sample sequenced in a study of blood T cell repertoires in COVID-19. The repertoire was sequenced with immunoSEQ multiplex PCR; TCRdb's copy has only in-frame clones and lacks some. The data contain about 150,000 clones, roughly 81% of them singletons. The sequencing sample was made of peripheral blood. The receptors stem from a human donor with acute or convalescent COVID-19. The donor label of this sample is uncertain.

The rearrangement joins TRBV13 to TRBJ2-2, with 7 bases matching TRBD2. Germline values: CDR1 PRHDT, CDR2 FYEKMQ (reference sequence). The CDR3 sequence is 17 residues long. V gave up 5 bases and J gave up 4 bases; unmatched junction bases: 13. CDR3 residues: CASSPWWAGDVTGELFF. The CDR3 DNA follows: TGTGCCAGCAGCCCCTGGTGGGCGGGGGACGTCACCGGGGAGCTGTTTTTT.

The rearrangement links TRBV5-6 to TRBJ2-7, with a tentative D call TRBD1 (6 bases). Looked up from germline, CDR1 is SGHDT and CDR2 is YYEEEE. The CDR3 sequence is 14 residues long. V gave up 2 bases and J gave up 5 bases, with 14 bases separating them. CDR3 bases: TGTGCCAGCAGCTTCGGCAGGGGTGGAAACGAGCAGTACGTC. The encoded protein is CASSFGRGGNEQYV.

This clone was detected a few times. The sample carries other DNA sequences with the same CDR3. The chain is built from TRBV19 and TRBJ1-1; D might be TRBD1 (6 bases). Germline CDR1 reads LNHDA; CDR2 reads SQIVND (reference sequence). Deletions cut 1 base from V and 4 bases from J, with 7 bases between. This CDR3 is built from 13 residues. The CDR3 nucleotides read TGTGCCAGTAGTATAGGAGGGGGCACTGAAGCTTTCTTT. This codes for CASSIGGGTEAFF.

V gene TRBV5-4 combines with J gene TRBJ2-5; 10 bases match TRBD2. The CDR3 is 15 residues long. The trim removed 3 bases at V and 4 bases at J, leaving 6 bases unmatched. The germline V gene encodes CDR1 SGHNT and CDR2 YYREEE (reference sequence). CDR3 bases: TGTGCCAGCAGCTCCAGCGGGGGGGCGGTAGAGACCCAGTACTTC. This sequence encodes CASSSSGGAVETQYF.

This clone showed up just once. V gene TRBV4-2 combines with J gene TRBJ1-2; D gene unclear. This CDR3 region has 16 residues. Per germline, CDR1 LGHNA and CDR2 YNFKEQ. V shed 0 bases and J shed 7 bases, with 18 bases lying between them. CDR3 in amino acids: CASSQDVGSPKAGYTF. In nucleotides, the CDR3 is TGTGCCAGCAGCCAAGATGTGGGCTCCCCAAAGGCTGGCTACACCTTC.

This clone has more than one count but fewer than ten. The chain couples TRBV3-1 (or the pseudogene TRBV3-2) to TRBJ2-1; a possible D gene is TRBD2 (5 bases). The CDR3 runs 15 residues. Trimming removed 5 bases at V and 8 bases at J, with 19 bases between. Germline V lookup: CDR1 LGHDT, CDR2 YNNKEL (reference sequence). CDR3 in DNA: TGTGCCAGCAGCTCGCCGGACCTGAGGGTCGATGAGCAGTTCTTC. Its translation: CASSSPDLRVDEQFF.

V gene TRBV20-1 combines with J gene TRBJ2-7; 9 bases are a match to TRBD2. V was clipped by 6 bases and J by 8 bases; unmatched bases: 5. CDR1 and CDR2 from the germline V gene are DFQATT and SNEGSKA (reference sequence). This CDR3 contains 11 residues. The DNA for the CDR3 is TGCAGTGCCCCTAGCGGGGCCCAGCAGTACTTC. Translating it yields CSAPSGAQQYF.

The V call is TRBV2, the J call TRBJ1-2, with D possibly being TRBD1 (6 bases). The length of the CDR3 is 16 residues. Germline V lookup: CDR1 SNHLY, CDR2 FYNNEI. Trimming took off 6 bases at V and 0 bases at J, with 17 bases between the two ends. CDR3 sequence: CASRLQGSQANYGYTF. CDR3 sequence (DNA): TGTGCCAGCAGACTACAGGGATCCCAAGCTAACTATGGCTACACCTTC.

This clone has only one observation. This chain uses TRBV19 with TRBJ2-3; D remains ambiguous. Trimming shortened V by 5 bases and J by 5 bases, and 14 bases separated the two germline ends. The CDR3 has 14 residues. Germline assignment: CDR1 LNHDA and CDR2 SQIVND (reference sequence). CDR3 in amino acids: CASSPTPYVDTQYF. The DNA for the CDR3 is TGTGCCAGTAGTCCTACCCCGTACGTAGATACGCAGTATTTT.

The chain is built from TRBV12-3 or TRBV12-4 and TRBJ1-1, with D unclear. The CDR3 extends over 11 amino acids. V was trimmed by 3 bases and J by 5 bases, leaving 4 bases between them. CDR3 in DNA: TGTGCCAGCAGTTTCAATACTGAAGCTTTCTTT. Translation: CASSFNTEAFF.